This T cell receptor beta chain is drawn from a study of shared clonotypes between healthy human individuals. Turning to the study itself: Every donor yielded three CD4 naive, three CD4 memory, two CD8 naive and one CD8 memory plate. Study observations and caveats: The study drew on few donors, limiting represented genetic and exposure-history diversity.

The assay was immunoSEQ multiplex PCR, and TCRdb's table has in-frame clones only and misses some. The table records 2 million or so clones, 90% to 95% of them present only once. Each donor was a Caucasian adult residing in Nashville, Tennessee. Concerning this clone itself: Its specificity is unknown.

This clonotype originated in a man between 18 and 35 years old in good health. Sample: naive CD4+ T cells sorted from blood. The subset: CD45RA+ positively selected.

The CDR3 coding sequence is TGTGCCAGCAGCTTACTCGCGGGAGATGGTACCGGGGAGCTGTTTTTT. This translates into CASSLLAGDGTGELFF. The rearrangement uses TRBV5-4 and TRBJ2-2; 7 bases are shared with TRBD2. Germline assignment: CDR1 SGHNT and CDR2 YYREEE (reference sequence). The V and J ends lost 2 bases and 5 bases, in that order; junction bases with no gene match: 9. This CDR3 region has 16 residues.